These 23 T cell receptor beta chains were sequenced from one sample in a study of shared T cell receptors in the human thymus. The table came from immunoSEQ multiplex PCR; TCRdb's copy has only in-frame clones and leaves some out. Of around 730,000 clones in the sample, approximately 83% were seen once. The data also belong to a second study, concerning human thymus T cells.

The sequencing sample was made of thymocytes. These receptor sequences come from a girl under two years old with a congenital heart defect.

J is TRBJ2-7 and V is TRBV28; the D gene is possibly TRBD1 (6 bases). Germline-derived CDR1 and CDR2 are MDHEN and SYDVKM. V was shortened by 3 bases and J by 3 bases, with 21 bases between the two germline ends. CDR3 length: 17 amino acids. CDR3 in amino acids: CASSLPPQGLVVYEQYF. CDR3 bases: TGTGCCAGCAGTTTGCCCCCCCAGGGGTTGGTAGTCTACGAGCAGTACTTC.

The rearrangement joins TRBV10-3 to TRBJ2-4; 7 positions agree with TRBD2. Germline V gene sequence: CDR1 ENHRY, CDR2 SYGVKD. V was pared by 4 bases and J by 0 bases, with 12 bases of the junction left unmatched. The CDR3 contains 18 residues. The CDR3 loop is CAISAGGGRELAKNIQYF. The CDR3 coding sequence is TGTGCCATCAGTGCGGGGGGTGGGCGGGAGCTAGCCAAAAACATTCAGTACTTC.

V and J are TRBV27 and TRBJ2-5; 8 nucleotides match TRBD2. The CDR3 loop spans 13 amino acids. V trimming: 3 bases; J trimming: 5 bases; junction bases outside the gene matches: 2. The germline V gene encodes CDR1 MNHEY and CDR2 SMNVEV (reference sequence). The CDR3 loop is CASSFSGVETQYF. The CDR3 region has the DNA TGTGCCAGCAGTTTTAGCGGGGTCGAGACCCAGTACTTC.

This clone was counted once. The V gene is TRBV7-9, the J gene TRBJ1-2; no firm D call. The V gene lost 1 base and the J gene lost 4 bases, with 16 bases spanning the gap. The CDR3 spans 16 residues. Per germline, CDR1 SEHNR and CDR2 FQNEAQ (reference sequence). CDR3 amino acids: CASSLVPGLGSYGYTF. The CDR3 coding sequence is TGTGCCAGCAGCTTAGTGCCGGGTCTAGGGAGCTATGGCTACACCTTC.

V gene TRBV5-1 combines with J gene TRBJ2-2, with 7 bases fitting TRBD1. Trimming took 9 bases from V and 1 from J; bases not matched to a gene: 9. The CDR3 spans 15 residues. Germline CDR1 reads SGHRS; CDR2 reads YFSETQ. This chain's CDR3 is CATKRGQENTGELFF. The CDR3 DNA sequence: TGCGCCACCAAAAGAGGACAGGAGAACACCGGGGAGCTGTTTTTT.

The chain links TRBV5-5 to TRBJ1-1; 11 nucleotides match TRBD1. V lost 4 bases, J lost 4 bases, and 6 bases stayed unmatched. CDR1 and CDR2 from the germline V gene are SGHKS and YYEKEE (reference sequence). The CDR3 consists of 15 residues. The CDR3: CASSAPGTGGTEAFF. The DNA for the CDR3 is TGTGCCAGCAGCGCCCCCGGGACAGGGGGCACTGAAGCTTTCTTT. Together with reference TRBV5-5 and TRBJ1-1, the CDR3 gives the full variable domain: DAGVTQSPTHLIKTRGQQVTLRCSPISGHKSVSWYQQVLGQGPQFIFQYYEKEERGRGNFPDRFSARQFPNYSSELNVNALLLGDSALYLCASSAPGTGGTEAFFGQGTRLTVV.

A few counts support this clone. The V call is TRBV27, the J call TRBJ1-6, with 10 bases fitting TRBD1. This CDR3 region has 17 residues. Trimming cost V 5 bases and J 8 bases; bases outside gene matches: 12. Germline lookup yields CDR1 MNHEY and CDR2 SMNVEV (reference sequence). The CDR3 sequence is CASSPSYRQGADSPLHF. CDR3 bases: TGTGCCAGCAGTCCCTCCTATAGACAGGGGGCGGATTCACCCCTCCACTTT.

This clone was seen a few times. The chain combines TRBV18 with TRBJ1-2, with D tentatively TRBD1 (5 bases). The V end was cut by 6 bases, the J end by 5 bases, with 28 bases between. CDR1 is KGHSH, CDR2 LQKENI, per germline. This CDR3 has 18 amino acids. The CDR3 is CASSPWRQLPARFYGYTF. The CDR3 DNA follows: TGTGCCAGCTCCCCCTGGAGACAGCTCCCCGCCCGGTTTTATGGCTACACCTTC. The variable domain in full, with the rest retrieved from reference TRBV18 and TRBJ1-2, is NAGVMQNPRHLVRRRGQEARLRCSPMKGHSHVYWYRQLPEEGLKFMVYLQKENIIDESGMPKERFSAEFPKEGPSILRIQQVVRGDSAAYFCASSPWRQLPARFYGYTFGSGTRLTVV.

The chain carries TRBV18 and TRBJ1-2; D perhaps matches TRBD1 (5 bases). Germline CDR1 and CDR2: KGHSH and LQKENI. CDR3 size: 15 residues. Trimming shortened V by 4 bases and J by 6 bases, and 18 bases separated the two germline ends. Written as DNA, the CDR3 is TGTGCCAGCTCACTACAGGACAACGGGTATGATGGCTACACCTTC. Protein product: CASSLQDNGYDGYTF.

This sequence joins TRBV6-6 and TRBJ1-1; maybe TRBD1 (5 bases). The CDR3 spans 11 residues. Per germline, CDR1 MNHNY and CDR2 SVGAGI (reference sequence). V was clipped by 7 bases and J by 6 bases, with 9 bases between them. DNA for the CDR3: TGTGCCAGCACCATGGGGCCTGAAGCTTTCTTT. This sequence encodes CASTMGPEAFF.

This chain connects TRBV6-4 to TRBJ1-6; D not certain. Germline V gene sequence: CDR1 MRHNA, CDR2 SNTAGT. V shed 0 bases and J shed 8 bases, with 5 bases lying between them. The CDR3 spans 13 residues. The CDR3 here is CASSDSSDSPLHF. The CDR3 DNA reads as TGTGCCAGCAGTGACTCGAGTGATTCACCCCTCCACTTT.

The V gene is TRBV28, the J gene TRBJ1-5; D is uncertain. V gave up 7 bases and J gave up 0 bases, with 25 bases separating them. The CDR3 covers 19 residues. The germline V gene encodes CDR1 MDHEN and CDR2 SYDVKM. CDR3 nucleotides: TGTGCCAGCACCATTGCCCCACAGCACCCTATCACTAGCAATCAGCCCCAGCATTTT. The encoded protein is CASTIAPQHPITSNQPQHF.

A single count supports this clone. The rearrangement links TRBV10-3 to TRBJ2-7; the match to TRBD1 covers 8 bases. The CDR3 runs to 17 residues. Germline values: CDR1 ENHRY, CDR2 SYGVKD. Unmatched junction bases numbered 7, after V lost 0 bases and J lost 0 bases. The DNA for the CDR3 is TGTGCCATCAGTGAGTCGTGCAGACAGGGGAGCTCCTACGAGCAGTACTTC. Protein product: CAISESCRQGSSYEQYF.

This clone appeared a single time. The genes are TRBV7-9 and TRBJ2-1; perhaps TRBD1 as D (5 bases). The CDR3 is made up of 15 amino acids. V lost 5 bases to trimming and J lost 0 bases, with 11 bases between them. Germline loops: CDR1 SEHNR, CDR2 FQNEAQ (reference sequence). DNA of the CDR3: TGTGCCAGCAGCCCTCAGGGAAGCTCCTACAATGAGCAGTTCTTC. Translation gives CASSPQGSSYNEQFF.

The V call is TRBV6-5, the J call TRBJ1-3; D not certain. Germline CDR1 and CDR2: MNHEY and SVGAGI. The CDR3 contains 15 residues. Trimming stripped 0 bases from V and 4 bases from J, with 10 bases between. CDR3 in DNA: TGTGCCAGCAGTTACTCGACCAGACTCGGAAACACCATATATTTT. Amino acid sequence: CASSYSTRLGNTIYF.

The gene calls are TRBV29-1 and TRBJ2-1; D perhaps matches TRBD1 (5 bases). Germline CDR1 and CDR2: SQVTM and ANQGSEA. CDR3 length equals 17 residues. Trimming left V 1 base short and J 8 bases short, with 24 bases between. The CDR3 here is CSVEVSWARAIVHEQFF. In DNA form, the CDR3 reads TGCAGCGTTGAAGTTAGTTGGGCCAGGGCAATTGTCCATGAGCAGTTCTTC.

This CDR3 is CASSLAQGHTGELFF. The CDR3 region has the DNA TGTGCCAGCAGCTTGGCGCAGGGGCACACCGGGGAGCTGTTTTTT. The chain joins TRBV5-5 to TRBJ2-2, with a possible D match to TRBD1 (6 bases). This CDR3 spans 15 amino acids. V was pared by 0 bases and J by 3 bases, with 9 bases between. Germline values: CDR1 SGHKS, CDR2 YYEKEE (reference sequence).

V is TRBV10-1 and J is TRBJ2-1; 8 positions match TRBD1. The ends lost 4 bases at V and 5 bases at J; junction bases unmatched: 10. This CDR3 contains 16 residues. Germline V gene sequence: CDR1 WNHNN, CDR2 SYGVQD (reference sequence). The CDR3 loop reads CASSVYGTGGHNEQFF. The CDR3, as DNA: TGCGCCAGCAGTGTATATGGGACAGGTGGACACAATGAGCAGTTCTTC.

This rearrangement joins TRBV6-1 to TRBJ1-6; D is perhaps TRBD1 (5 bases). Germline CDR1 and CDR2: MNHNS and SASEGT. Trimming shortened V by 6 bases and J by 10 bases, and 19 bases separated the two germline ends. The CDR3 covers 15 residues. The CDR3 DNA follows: TGTGCCAGCAGGCCCAAGGGCAGGGTAGGCTCACCCCTCCACTTT. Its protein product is CASRPKGRVGSPLHF.

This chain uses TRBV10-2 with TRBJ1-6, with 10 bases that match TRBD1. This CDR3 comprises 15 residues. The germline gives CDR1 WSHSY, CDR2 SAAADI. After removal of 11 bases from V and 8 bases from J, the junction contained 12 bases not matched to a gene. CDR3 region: CASRRDRGTHSPLHF. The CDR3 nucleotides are TGCGCCTCCAGACGGGACAGGGGAACTCATTCACCCCTCCACTTT.

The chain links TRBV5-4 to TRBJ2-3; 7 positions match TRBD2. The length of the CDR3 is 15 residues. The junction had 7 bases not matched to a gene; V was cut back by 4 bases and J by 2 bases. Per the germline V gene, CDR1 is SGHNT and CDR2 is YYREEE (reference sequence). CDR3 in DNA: TGTGCCAGCAGCCCATCCAGCGGGGTCACAGATACGCAGTATTTT. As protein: CASSPSSGVTDTQYF.

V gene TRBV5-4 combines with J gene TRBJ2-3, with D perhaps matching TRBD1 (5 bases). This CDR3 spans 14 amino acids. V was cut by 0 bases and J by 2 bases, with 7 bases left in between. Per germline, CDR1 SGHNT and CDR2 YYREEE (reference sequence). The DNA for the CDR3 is TGTGCCAGCAGCTTGGGACAGCTCACAGATACGCAGTATTTT. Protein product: CASSLGQLTDTQYF.

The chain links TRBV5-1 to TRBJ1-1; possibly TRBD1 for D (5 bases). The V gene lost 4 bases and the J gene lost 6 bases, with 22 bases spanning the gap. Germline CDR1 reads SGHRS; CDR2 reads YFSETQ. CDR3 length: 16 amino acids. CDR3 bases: TGCGCCAGCAGCCTCATCTTGGGGGGTAAATGGTCTGAAGCTTTCTTT. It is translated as CASSLILGGKWSEAFF.